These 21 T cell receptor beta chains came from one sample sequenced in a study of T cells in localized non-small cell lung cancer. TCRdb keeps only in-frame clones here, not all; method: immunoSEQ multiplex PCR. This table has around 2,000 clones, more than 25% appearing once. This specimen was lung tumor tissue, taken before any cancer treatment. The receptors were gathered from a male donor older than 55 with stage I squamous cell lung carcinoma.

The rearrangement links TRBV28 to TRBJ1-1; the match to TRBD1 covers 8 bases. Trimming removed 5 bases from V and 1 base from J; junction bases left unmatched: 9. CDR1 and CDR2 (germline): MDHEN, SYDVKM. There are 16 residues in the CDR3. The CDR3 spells CASSPSTGAPNTEAFF. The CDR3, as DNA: TGTGCCAGCAGTCCATCGACAGGGGCCCCGAACACTGAAGCTTTCTTT. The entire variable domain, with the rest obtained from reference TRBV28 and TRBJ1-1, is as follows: DVKVTQSSRYLVKRTGEKVFLECVQDMDHENMFWYRQDPGLGLRLIYFSYDVKMKEKGDIPEGYSVSREKKERFSLILESASTNQTSMYLCASSPSTGAPNTEAFFGQGTRLTVV.

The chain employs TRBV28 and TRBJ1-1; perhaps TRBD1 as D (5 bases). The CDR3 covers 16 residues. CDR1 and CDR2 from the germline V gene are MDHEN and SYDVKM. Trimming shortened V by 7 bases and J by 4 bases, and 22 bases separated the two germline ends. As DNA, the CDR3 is TGTGCCAGCACTACCCTTCGGGACCCAGGAGGCACTGAAGCTTTCTTT. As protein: CASTTLRDPGGTEAFF.

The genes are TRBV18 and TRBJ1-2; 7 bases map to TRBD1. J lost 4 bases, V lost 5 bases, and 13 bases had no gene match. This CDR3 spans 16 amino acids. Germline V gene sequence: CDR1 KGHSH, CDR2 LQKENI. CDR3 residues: CASSDDRVKNRYGYTF. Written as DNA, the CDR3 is TGTGCCAGCTCAGACGACAGGGTTAAAAATCGCTATGGCTACACCTTC.

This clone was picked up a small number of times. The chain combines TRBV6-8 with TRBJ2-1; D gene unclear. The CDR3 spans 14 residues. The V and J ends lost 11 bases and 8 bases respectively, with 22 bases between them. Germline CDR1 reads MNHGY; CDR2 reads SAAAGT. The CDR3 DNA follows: TGTGCCGCCGCGCAGACTCCCCTCCTCGATGAGCAGTTCTTC. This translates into CAAAQTPLLDEQFF.

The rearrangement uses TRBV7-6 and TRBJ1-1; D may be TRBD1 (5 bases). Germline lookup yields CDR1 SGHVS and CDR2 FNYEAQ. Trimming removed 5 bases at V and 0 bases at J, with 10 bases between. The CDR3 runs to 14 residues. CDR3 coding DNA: TGTGCCAGCAGCCCGACAGATATGAACACTGAAGCTTTCTTT. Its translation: CASSPTDMNTEAFF.

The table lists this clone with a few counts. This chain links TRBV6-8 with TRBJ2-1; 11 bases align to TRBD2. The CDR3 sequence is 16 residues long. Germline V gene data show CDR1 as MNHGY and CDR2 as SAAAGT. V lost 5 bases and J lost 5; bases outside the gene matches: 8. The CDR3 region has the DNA TGTGCCAGCAGTCAGCCGGGACTAGCGGTTCACAATGAGCAGTTCTTC. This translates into CASSQPGLAVHNEQFF.

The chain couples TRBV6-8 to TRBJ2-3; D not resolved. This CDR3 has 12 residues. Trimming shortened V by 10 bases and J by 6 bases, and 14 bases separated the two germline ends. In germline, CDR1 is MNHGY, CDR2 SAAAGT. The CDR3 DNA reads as TGTGCCATCGGAGAGAGGCTTGATACGCAGTATTTT. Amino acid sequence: CAIGERLDTQYF.

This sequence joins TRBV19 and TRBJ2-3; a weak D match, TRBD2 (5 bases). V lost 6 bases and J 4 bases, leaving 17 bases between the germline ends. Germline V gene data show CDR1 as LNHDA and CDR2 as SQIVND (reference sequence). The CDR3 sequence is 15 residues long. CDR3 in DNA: TGTGCCAGTAGCCCCAGCGGTAGTAACGCAGATACGCAGTATTTT. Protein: CASSPSGSNADTQYF.

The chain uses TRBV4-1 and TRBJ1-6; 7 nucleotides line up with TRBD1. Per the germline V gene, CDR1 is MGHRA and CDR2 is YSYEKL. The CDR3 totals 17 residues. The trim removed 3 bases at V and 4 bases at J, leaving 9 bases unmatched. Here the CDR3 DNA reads TGCGCCAGCAGCCAGGATGGCAGGGGGAGATATAATTCACCCCTCCACTTT. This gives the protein CASSQDGRGRYNSPLHF.

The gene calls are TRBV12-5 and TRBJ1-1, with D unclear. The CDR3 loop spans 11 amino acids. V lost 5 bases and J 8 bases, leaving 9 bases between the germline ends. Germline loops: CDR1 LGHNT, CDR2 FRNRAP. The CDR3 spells CASGPLGEAFF. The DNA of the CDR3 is TGTGCTAGTGGTCCCTTAGGGGAAGCTTTCTTT. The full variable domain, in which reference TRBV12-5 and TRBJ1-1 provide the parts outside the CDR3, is DARVTQTPRHKVTEMGQEVTMRCQPILGHNTVFWYRQTMMQGLELLAYFRNRAPLDDSGMPKDRFSAEMPDATLATLKIQPSEPRDSAVYFCASGPLGEAFFGQGTRLTVV.

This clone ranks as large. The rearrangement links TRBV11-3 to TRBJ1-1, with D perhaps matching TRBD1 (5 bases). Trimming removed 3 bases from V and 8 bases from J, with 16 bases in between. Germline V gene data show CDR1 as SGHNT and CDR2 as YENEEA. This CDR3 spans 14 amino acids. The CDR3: CASSLDFSGLEAFF. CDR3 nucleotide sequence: TGTGCCAGCAGCTTGGATTTCTCAGGGCTAGAAGCTTTCTTT.

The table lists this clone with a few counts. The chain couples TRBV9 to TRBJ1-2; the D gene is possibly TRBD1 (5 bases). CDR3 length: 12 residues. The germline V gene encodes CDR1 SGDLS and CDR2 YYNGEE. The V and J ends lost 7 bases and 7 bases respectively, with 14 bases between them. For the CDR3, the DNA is TGTGCCAGCTCGACAGAATCTCGTGGCTACACCTTC. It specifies CASSTESRGYTF.

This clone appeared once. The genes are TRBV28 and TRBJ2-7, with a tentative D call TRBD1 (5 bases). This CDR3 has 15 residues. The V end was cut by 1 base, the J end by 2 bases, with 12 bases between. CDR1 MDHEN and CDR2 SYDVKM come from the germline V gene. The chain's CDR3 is CASSLSQGNTYEQYF. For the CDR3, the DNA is TGTGCCAGCAGTTTATCCCAGGGAAACACCTACGAGCAGTACTTC.

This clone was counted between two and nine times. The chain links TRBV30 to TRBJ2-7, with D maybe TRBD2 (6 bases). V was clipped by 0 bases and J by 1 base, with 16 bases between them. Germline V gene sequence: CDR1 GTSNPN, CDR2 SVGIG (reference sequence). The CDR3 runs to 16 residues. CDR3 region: CAWSVSSGLLSYEQYF. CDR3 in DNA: TGTGCCTGGAGTGTAAGCTCGGGACTTTTATCCTACGAGCAGTACTTC.

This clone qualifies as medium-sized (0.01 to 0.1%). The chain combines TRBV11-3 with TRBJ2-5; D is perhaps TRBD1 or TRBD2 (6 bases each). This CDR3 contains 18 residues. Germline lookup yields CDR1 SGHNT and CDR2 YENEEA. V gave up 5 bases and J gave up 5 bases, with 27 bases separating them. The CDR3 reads CASSPRGIQGVVEETQYF. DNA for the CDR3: TGTGCCAGCAGCCCTCGGGGGATACAGGGAGTAGTGGAGGAGACCCAGTACTTC.

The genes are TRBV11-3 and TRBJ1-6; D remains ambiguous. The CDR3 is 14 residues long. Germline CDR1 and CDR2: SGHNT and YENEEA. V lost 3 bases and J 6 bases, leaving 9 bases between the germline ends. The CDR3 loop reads CASSLEPANSPLHF. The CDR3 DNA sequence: TGTGCCAGCAGCTTGGAGCCCGCTAATTCACCCCTCCACTTT.

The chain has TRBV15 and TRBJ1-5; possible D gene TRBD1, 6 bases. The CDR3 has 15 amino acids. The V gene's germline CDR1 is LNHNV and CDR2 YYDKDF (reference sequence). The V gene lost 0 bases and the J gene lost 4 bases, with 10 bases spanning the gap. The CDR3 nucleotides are TGTGCCACCAGCAGAGATCGGACAGCTAATCAGCCCCAGCATTTT. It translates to CATSRDRTANQPQHF. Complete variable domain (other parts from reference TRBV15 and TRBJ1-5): DAMVIQNPRYQVTQFGKPVTLSCSQTLNHNVMYWYQQKSSQAPKLLFHYYDKDFNNEADTPDNFQSRRPNTSFCFLDIRSPGLGDTAMYLCATSRDRTANQPQHFGDGTRLSIL.

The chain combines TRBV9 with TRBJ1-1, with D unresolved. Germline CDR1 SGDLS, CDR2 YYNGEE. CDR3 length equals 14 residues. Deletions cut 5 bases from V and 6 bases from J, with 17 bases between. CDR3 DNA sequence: TGTGCCAGCAGTGGAGACCTTTACAGAGCTGAAGCTTTCTTT. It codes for CASSGDLYRAEAFF.

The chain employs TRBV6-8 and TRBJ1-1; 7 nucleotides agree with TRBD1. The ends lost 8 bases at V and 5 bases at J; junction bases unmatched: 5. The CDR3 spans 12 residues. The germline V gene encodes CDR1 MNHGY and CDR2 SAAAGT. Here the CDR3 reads CASPGGETEAFF. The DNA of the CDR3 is TGTGCCAGCCCAGGGGGAGAAACTGAAGCTTTCTTT.

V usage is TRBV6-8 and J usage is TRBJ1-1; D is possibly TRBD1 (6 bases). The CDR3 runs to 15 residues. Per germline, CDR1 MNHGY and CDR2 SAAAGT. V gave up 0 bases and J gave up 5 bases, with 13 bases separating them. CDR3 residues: CASSYSASGDTEAFF. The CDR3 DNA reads TGTGCCAGCAGTTACTCCGCCTCAGGGGATACTGAAGCTTTCTTT.

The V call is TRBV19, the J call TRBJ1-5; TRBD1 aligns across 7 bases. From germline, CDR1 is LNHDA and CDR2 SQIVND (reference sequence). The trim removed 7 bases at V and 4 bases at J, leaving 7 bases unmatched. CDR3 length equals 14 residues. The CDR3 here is CASNVQGTNQPQHF. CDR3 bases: TGTGCCAGTAATGTACAGGGGACAAATCAGCCCCAGCATTTT.